This T cell receptor beta chain stems from a study of blood T cells in healthy people across ages. Whole-study context: About one barcoded TCR beta cDNA was captured per two T cells.

With a J-beta primer mix and a sample-barcoded 5' primer, a second PCR ran about 7 to 12 cycles. TCRdb processed the 5' RACE reads anew with MiXCR; each CDR3 protein has one entry. The table lists under 850,000 distinct CDR3 sequences, 36% of them singletons, with about an eighth in the top ten. The CDR3 totals 15 residues. Germline CDR1 reads MNHEY; CDR2 reads SVGEGT. V was clipped by 6 bases and J by 6 bases; unmatched bases: 14. The rearrangement uses TRBV6-2 or TRBV6-3 and TRBJ2-7; 7 bases are a match to TRBD1. This TCR came from a man aged 18 to 29 in good health. Source material: blood. CDR3 sequence reads: CASRLSTGWLAEQYF. CDR3 coding DNA: TGTGCCAGCAGGCTATCGACAGGGTGGTTGGCCGAGCAGTACTTC.